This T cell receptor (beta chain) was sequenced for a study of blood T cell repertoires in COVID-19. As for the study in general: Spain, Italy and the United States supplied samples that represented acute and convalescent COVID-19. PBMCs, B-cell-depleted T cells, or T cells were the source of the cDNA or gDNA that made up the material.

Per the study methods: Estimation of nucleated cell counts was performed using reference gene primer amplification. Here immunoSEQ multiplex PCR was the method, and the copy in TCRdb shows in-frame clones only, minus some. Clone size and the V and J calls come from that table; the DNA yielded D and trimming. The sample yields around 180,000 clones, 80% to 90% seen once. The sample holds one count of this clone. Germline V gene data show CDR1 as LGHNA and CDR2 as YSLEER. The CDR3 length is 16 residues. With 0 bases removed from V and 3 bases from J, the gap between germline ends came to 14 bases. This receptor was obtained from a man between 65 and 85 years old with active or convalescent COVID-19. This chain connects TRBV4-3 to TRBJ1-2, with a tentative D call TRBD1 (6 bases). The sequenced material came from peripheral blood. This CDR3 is CASSQDRSRGHYGYTF. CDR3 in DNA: TGCGCCAGCAGCCAAGATAGGAGCAGGGGCCACTATGGCTACACCTTC.